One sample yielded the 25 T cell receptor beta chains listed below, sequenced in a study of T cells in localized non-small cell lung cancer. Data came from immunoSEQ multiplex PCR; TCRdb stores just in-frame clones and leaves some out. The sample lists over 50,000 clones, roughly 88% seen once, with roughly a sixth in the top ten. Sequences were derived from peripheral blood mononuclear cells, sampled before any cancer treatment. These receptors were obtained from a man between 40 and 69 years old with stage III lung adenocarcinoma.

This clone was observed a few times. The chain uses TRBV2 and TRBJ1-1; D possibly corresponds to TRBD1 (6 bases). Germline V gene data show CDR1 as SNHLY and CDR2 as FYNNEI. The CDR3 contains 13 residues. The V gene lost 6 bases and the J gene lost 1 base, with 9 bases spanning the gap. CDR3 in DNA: TGTGCCAGCAGAATACAGGGGAACACTGAAGCTTTCTTT. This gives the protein CASRIQGNTEAFF.

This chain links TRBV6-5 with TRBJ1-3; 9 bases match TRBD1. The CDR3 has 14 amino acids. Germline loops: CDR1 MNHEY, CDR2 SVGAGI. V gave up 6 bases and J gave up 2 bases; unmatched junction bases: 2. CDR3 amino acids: CASRRTGAGNTIYF. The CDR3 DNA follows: TGTGCCAGCAGGAGGACAGGGGCTGGAAACACCATATATTTT.

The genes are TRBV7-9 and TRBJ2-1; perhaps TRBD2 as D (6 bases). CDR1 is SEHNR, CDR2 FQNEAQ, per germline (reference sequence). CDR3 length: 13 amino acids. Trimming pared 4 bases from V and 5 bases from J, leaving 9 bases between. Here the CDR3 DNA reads TGTGCCAGCAGCTGGGACTTTCACAATGAGCAGTTCTTC. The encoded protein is CASSWDFHNEQFF.

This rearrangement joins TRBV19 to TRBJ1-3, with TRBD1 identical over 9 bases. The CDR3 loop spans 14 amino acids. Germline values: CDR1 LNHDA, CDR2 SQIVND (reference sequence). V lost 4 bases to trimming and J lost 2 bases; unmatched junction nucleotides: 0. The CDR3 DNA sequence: TGTGCCAGTAGTAGGACAGGGGCTGGAAACACCATATATTTT. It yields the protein CASSRTGAGNTIYF.

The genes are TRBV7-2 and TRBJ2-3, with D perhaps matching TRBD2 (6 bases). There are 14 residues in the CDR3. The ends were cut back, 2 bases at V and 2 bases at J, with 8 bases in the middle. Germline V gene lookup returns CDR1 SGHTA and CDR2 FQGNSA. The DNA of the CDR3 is TGTGCCAGCAGCTTAAGGGACTTCACAGATACGCAGTATTTT. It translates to CASSLRDFTDTQYF.

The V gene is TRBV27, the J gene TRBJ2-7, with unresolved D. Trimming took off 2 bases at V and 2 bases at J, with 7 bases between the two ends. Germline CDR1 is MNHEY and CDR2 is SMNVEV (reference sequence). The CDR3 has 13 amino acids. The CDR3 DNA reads TGTGCCAGCAGTTTAACACCTACCTACGAGCAGTACTTC. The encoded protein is CASSLTPTYEQYF.

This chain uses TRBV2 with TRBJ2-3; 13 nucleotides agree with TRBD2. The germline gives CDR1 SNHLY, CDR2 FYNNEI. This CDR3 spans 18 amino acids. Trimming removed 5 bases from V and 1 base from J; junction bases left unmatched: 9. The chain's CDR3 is CASSSGLAGAPGTDTQYF. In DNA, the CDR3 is TGTGCCAGCAGTTCCGGACTAGCGGGGGCCCCTGGCACAGATACGCAGTATTTT.

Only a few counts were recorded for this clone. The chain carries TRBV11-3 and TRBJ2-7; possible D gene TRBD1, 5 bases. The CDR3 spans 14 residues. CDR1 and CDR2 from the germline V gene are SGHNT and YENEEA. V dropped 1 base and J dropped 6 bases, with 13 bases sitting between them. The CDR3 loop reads CASSLVGEGVEQYF. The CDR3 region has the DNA TGTGCCAGCAGCTTAGTTGGAGAAGGGGTCGAGCAGTACTTC.

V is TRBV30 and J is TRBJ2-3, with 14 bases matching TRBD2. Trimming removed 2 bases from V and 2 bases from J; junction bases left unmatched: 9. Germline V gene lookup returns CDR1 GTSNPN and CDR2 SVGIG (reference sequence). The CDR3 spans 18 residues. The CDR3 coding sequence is TGTGCCTGGAGTCCTCCGGGACTAGCGGGAGACCACACAGATACGCAGTATTTT. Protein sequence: CAWSPPGLAGDHTDTQYF.

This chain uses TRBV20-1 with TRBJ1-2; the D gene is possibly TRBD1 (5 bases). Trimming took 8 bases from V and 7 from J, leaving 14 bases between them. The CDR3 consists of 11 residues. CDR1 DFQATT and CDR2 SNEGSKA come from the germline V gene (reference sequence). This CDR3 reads CSQGGIRGYTF. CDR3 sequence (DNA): TGCAGTCAGGGCGGGATCCGTGGCTACACCTTC.

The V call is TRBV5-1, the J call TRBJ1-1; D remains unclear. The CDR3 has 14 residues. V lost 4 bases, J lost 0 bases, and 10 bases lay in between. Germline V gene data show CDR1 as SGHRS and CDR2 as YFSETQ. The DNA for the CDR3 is TGCGCCAGCAGCCCGCCCGGCCTGAACACTGAAGCTTTCTTT. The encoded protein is CASSPPGLNTEAFF.

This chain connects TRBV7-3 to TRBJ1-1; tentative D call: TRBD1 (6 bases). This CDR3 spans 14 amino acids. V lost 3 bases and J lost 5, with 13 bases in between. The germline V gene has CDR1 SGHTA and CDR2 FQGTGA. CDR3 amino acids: CASSFGTIGTEAFF. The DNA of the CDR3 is TGTGCCAGCAGCTTCGGGACAATTGGGACTGAAGCTTTCTTT.

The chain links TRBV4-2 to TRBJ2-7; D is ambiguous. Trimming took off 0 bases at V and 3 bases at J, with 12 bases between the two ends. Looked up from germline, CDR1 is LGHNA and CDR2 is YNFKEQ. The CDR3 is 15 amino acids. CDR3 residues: CASSQEVSRSYEQYF. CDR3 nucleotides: TGTGCCAGCAGCCAAGAAGTAAGCAGAAGCTACGAGCAGTACTTC.

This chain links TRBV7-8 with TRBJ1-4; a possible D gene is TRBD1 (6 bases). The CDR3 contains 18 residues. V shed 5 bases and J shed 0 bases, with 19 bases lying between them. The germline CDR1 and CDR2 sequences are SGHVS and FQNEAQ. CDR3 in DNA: TGTGCCAGCAGCCCGGGGGGTATAGGGGGTGCAACTAATGAAAAACTGTTTTTT. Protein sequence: CASSPGGIGGATNEKLFF. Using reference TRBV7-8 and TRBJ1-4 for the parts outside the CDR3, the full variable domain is GAGVSQSPRYKVAKRGQDVALRCDPISGHVSLFWYQQALGQGPEFLTYFQNEAQLDKSGLPSDRFFAERPEGSVSTLKIQRTQQEDSAVYLCASSPGGIGGATNEKLFFGSGTQLSVL.

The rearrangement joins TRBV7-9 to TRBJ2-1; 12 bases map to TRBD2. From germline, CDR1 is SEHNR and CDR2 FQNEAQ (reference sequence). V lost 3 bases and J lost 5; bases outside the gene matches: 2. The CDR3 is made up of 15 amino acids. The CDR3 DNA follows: TGTGCCAGCAGCTTGACTAGCGGGAGCCACAATGAGCAGTTCTTC. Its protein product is CASSLTSGSHNEQFF.

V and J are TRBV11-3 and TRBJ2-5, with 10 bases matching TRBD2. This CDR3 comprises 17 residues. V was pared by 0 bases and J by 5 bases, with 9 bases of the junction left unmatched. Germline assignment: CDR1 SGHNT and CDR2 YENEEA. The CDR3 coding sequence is TGTGCCAGCAGCTTAGAGGGGGCTAGCGGGAGTTTCGAGACCCAGTACTTC. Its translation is CASSLEGASGSFETQYF.

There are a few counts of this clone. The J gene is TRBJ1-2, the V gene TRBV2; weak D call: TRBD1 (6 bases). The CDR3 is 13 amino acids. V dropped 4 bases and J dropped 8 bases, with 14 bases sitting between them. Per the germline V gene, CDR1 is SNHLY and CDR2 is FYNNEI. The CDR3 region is CASSVEGERGYTF. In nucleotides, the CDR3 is TGTGCCAGCAGTGTGGAGGGGGAAAGGGGCTACACCTTC.

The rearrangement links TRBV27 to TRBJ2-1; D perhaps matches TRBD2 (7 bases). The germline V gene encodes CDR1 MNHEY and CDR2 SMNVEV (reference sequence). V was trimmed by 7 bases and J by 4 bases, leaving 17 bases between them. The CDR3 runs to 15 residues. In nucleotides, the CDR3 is TGTGCCAGCACCAATGGGGGGGCCCCTTACAATGAGCAGTTCTTC. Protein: CASTNGGAPYNEQFF.

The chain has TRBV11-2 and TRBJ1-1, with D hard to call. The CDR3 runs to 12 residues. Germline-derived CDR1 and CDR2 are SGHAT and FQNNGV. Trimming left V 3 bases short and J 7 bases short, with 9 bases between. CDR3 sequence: CASSFTELEAFF. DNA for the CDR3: TGTGCCAGCAGCTTTACAGAGCTTGAAGCTTTCTTT.

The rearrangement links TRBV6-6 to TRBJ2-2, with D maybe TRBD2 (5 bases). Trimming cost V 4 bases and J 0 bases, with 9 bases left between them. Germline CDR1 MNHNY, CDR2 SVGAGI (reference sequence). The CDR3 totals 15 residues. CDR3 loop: CASSWTDANTGELFF. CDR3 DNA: TGTGCCAGCAGTTGGACTGACGCGAACACCGGGGAGCTGTTTTTT.

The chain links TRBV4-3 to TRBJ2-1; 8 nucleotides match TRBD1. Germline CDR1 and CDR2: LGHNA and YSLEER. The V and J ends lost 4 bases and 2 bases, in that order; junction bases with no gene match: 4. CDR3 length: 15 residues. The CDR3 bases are TGCGCCAGCAGCCTAACAGGGGGAGCCTACAATGAGCAGTTCTTC. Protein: CASSLTGGAYNEQFF.

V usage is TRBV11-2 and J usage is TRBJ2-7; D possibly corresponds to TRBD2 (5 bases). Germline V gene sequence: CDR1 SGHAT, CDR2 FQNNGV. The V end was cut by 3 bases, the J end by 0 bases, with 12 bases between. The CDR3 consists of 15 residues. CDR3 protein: CASSLGASSSYEQYF. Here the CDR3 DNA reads TGTGCCAGCAGCTTGGGAGCAAGTAGCTCCTACGAGCAGTACTTC.

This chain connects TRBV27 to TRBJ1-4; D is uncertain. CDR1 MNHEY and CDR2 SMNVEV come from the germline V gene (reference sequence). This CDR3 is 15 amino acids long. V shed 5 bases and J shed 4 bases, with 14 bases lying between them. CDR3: CASSAKAPYNEKLFF. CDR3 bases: TGTGCCAGCAGTGCAAAAGCACCTTATAATGAAAAACTGTTTTTT.

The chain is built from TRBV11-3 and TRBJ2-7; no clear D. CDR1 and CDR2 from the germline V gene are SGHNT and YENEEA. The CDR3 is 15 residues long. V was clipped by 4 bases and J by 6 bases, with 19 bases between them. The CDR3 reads CASSSYRTLSPEQYF. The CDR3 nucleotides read TGTGCCAGCAGCTCATACAGAACCCTTTCTCCCGAGCAGTACTTC. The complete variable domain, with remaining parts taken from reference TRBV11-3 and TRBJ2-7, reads EAGVVQSPRYKIIEKKQPVAFWCNPISGHNTLYWYLQNLGQGPELLIRYENEEAVDDSQLPKDRFSAERLKGVDSTLKIQPAELGDSAVYLCASSSYRTLSPEQYFGPGTRLTVT.

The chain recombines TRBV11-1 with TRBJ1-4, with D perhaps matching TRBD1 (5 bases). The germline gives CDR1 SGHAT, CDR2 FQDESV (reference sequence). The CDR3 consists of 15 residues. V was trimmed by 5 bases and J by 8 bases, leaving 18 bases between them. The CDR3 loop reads CASSLSRERGEKLFF. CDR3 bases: TGTGCCAGCAGCCTGTCACGAGAGCGGGGCGAAAAACTGTTTTTT.